This T cell receptor (beta chain) was identified during a study of shared T cell receptors in the human thymus. Only in-frame clones appear in the TCRdb table, and some are missing; sequencing was by immunoSEQ multiplex PCR. The repertoire holds 700,000 or so clones, with 80% to 90% as singletons. V dropped 0 bases and J dropped 1 base, with 9 bases sitting between them. This CDR3 spans 15 amino acids. Per germline, CDR1 MNHEY and CDR2 SVGAGI. These data were likewise used in another study, on human thymus T cells. From that second work: All donors were healthy Finnish infants who were undergoing corrective surgery to treat congenital heart defects. Resections were taken during corrective heart surgery, and the thymus tissue came from these. Thymic and blood repertoires appeared to carry a bias in their V and J gene usage. Related reports documented highly overlapping thymic repertoires among unrelated individuals.

This chain uses TRBV6-5 with TRBJ1-1; no definite D call. This sequence originates from a girl under three years old with a congenital heart defect. The sample consisted of thymocytes. The CDR3 is CASSYSMFRNTEAFF. CDR3 in DNA: TGTGCCAGCAGTTACTCGATGTTTAGGAACACTGAAGCTTTCTTT.